One sample yielded the 2 T cell receptor beta chains listed below, sequenced in a study of blood T cell repertoires in COVID-19. Method: immunoSEQ multiplex PCR; TCRdb's copy keeps in-frame clones and lacks some. The top ten clones hold 1.5% to 2% of a sample with 350,000 to 550,000 clones, about 90% of them seen once. The sample taken for sequencing was PBMCs or T cells enriched from blood (not recorded which). The source of these receptors is a woman aged 18-29 years with acute COVID-19.

This chain connects TRBV6-5 to TRBJ2-1; 10 bases line up with TRBD1. The CDR3 contains 16 residues. With V trimmed by 2 bases and J by 5 bases, 6 bases remained unmatched. Germline CDR1 is MNHEY and CDR2 is SVGAGI. The CDR3 here is CASSYRQGAIDNEQFF. CDR3 DNA: TGTGCCAGCAGTTACCGACAGGGGGCGATTGACAATGAGCAGTTCTTC.

The rearrangement joins TRBV2 to TRBJ2-5, with 9 positions matching TRBD1. The germline V gene has CDR1 SNHLY and CDR2 FYNNEI. This CDR3 has 12 amino acids. Germline trimming cut 11 bases from V and 3 bases from J; bases unmatched to any gene: 4. CDR3 region: CAGGQGEETQYF. CDR3 nucleotide sequence: TGTGCCGGGGGACAGGGCGAAGAGACCCAGTACTTC.